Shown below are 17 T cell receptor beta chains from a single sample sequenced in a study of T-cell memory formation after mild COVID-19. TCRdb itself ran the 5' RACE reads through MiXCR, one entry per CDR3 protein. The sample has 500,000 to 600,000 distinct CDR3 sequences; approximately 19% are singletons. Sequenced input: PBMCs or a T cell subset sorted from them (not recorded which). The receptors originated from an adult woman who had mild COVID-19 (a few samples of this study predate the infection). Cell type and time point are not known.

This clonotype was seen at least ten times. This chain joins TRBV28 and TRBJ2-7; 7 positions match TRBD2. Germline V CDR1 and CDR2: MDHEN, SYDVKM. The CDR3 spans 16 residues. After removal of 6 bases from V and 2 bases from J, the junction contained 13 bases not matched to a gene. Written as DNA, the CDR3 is TGTGCCAGCAGCCCCGCTTGGGAGCGGGATCCCTACGAGCAGTACTTC. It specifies CASSPAWERDPYEQYF.

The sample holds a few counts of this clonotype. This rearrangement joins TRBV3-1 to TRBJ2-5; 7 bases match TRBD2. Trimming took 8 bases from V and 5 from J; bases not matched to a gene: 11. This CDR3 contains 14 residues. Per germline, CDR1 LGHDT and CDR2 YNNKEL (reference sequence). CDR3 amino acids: CASRPRGGTETQYF. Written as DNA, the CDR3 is TGTGCCAGCCGCCCTAGGGGAGGGACGGAGACCCAGTACTTC.

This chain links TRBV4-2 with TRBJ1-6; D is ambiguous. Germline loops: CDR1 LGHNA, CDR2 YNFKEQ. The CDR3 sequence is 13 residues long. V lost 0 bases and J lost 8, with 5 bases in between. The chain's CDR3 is CASSQDFYSPLHF. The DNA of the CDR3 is TGTGCCAGCAGCCAAGATTTTTATTCACCCCTCCACTTT.

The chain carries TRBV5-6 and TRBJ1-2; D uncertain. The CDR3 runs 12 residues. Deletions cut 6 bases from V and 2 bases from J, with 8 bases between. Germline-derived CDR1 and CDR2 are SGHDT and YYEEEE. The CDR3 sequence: CASTQSNYGYTF. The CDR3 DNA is TGTGCCAGCACCCAGTCAAACTATGGCTACACCTTC.

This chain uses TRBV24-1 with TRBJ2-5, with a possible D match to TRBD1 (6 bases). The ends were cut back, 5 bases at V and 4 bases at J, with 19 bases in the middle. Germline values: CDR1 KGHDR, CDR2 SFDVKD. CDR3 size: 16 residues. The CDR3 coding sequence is TGTGCCACCAGTGCCATCAACGAACAGGGTCGAGAGACCCAGTACTTC. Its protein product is CATSAINEQGRETQYF.

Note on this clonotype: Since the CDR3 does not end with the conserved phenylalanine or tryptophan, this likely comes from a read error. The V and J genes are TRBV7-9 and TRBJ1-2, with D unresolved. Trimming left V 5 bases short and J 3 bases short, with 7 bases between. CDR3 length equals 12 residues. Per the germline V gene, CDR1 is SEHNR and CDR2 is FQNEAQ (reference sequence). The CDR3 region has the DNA TGTGCCAGCAGCCCGACGCACTATGGCTACACCCTC. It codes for CASSPTHYGYTL.

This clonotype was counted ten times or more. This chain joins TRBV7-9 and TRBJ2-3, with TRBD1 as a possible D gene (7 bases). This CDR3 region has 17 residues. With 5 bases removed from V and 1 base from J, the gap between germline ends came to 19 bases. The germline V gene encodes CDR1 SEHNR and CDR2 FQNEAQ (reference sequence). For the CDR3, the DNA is TGTGCCAGCAGCCCAAGAAGGACAGGCGGGGGCACAGATACGCAGTATTTT. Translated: CASSPRRTGGGTDTQYF.

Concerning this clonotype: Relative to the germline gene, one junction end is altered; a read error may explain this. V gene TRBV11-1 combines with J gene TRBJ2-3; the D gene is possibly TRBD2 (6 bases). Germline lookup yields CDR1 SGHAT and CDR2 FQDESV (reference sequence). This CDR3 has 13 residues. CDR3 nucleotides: TGTGCCAGCAGCTTTAGCGGATCGGGACTTCTAAATTTT. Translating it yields CASSFSGSGLLNF.

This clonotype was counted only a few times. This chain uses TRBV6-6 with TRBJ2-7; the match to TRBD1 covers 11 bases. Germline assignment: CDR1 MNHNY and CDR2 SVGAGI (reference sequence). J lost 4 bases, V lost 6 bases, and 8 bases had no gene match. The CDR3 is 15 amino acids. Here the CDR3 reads CASRSPGQGEYEQYF. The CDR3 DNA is TGTGCCAGCAGATCCCCGGGACAGGGGGAATACGAGCAGTACTTC.

CDR3 bases: TGTGCCAGCAGTTCTAGCCCGGGACTAGCGGGAGTTAGGTCCTACAATGAGCAGTTCTTC. Protein product: CASSSSPGLAGVRSYNEQFF. This chain uses TRBV12-3 or TRBV12-4 with TRBJ2-1; 14 bases are shared with TRBD2. The CDR3 has 20 amino acids. Trimming at V came to 4 bases and at J to 1 base, leaving 12 bases not matched to a gene.

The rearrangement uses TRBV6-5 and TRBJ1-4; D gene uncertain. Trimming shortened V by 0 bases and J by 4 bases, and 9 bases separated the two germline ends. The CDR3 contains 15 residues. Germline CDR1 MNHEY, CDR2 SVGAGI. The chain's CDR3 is CASSYSWAGNEKLFF. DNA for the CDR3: TGTGCCAGCAGTTACTCGTGGGCGGGTAATGAAAAACTGTTTTTT.

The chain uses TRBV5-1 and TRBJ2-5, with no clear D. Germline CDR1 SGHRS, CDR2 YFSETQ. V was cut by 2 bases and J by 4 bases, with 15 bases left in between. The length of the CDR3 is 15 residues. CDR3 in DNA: TGCGCCAGCAGCTTCCCTCGAGACGTGGGAGAGACCCAGTACTTC. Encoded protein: CASSFPRDVGETQYF.

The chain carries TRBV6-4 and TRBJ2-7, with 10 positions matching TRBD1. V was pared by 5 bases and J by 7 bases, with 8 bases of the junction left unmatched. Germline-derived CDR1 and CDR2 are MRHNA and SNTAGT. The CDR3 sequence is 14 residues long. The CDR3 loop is CASSPGQGIPEQYF. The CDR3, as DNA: TGTGCCAGCAGTCCGGGACAGGGGATCCCAGAGCAGTACTTC.

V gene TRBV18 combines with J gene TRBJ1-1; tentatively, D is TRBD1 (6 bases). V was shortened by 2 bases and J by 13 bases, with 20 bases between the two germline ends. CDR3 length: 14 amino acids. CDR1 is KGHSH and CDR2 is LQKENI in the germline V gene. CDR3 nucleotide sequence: TGTGCCAGCTCACCAGACGTCACAGGGAGAAAGGGTTTCTTT. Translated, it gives CASSPDVTGRKGFF.

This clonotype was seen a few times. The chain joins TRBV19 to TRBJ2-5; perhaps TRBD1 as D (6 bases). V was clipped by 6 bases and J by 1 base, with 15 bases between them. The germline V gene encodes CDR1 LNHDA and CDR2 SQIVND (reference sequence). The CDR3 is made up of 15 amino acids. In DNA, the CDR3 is TGTGCCAGTAGCCAGCCCTGGGGGCGCCAAGAGACCCAGTACTTC. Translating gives CASSQPWGRQETQYF.

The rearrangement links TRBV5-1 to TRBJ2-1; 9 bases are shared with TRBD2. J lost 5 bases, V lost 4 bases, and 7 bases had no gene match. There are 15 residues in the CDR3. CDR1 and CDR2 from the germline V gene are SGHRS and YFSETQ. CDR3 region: CASSLVAGANNEQFF. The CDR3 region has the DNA TGCGCCAGCAGCCTGGTAGCGGGGGCGAACAATGAGCAGTTCTTC.

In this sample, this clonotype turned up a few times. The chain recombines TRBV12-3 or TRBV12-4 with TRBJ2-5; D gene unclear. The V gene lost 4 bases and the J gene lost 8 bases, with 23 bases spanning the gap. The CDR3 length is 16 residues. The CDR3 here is CASSYAGPPVKGTQYF. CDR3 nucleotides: TGTGCCAGCAGTTACGCCGGGCCCCCGGTAAAGGGTACCCAGTACTTC.